The 22 T cell receptor beta chains presented below share a single source sample, sequenced in a study of long-term antiretroviral therapy in people with HIV (dated 2022 in TCRdb). The immunoSEQ hsTCRB v3.0 assay was used at survey level resolution for TRB variable region sequencing. TCRdb carries this immuneACCESS record with in-frame sequences only. Its versions omit some clonotypes, under half of them owing to an unresolved V gene in the studies checked, with the rest unexplained. Here the sample has over 35,000 clones; approximately 79% occur a single time. The biggest ten clones account for 5.2% of the sample. Source: unsorted PBMCs, taken 1.5 years after starting antiretroviral therapy. Source of these receptors: a man aged 18 to 29 with HIV.

This clone occurred a few times. The chain couples TRBV2 to TRBJ1-5; a possible D gene is TRBD1 (5 bases). V was shortened by 2 bases and J by 0 bases, with 14 bases between the two germline ends. Per germline, CDR1 SNHLY and CDR2 FYNNEI. The CDR3 loop spans 17 amino acids. CDR3 sequence (DNA): TGTGCCAGCAGTGAACGTTGGGGCCCCCTTAGCAATCAGCCCCAGCATTTT. Translated: CASSERWGPLSNQPQHF.

The rearrangement uses TRBV6-4 and TRBJ2-3; tentatively, D is TRBD2 (6 bases). Germline CDR1 is MRHNA and CDR2 is SNTAGT. The V gene lost 6 bases and the J gene lost 2 bases, with 18 bases spanning the gap. The length of the CDR3 is 16 residues. In DNA, the CDR3 is TGTGCCAGCAGACCGCACCTAGCGACCTTCACAGATACGCAGTATTTT. Translated: CASRPHLATFTDTQYF.

The chain couples TRBV11-1 to TRBJ1-2; D remains ambiguous. The ends were cut back, 4 bases at V and 5 bases at J, with 5 bases in the middle. The CDR3 has 11 amino acids. Germline assignment: CDR1 SGHAT and CDR2 FQDESV (reference sequence). The CDR3 DNA follows: TGTGCCAGCAGCTCATATTATGGCTACACCTTC. As protein: CASSSYYGYTF.

This clone was seen more than once but under ten times. The CDR3 DNA reads TGTGCCAGCAGTTTAGGGTATGAGCAGTACTTC. Translated, it gives CASSLGYEQYF. The chain joins TRBV28 to TRBJ2-7; D is undetermined. This CDR3 is 11 amino acids long. Germline CDR1 reads MDHEN; CDR2 reads SYDVKM. Trimming cost V 2 bases and J 7 bases, with 6 bases left between them.

J is TRBJ2-1 and V is TRBV7-9; the D gene is possibly TRBD1 (5 bases). The CDR3 sequence is 15 residues long. The germline gives CDR1 SEHNR, CDR2 FQNEAQ (reference sequence). Trimming took off 2 bases at V and 8 bases at J, with 16 bases between the two ends. CDR3 sequence: CASSLPASGIHEQFF. In DNA, the CDR3 is TGTGCCAGCAGCTTACCGGCATCAGGGATTCATGAGCAGTTCTTC.

In this sample, this clone turned up once. V gene TRBV5-1 combines with J gene TRBJ1-2; 7 nucleotides align to TRBD1. This CDR3 has 13 residues. Per the germline V gene, CDR1 is SGHRS and CDR2 is YFSETQ. The J segment lost 4 bases and the V segment lost 7 bases, leaving 7 bases of the junction unmatched. The CDR3 spells CASGSGGLYGYTF. The CDR3 DNA is TGCGCCAGCGGTTCAGGGGGGCTCTATGGCTACACCTTC.

The chain employs TRBV28 and TRBJ1-5, with D unresolved. CDR1 is MDHEN and CDR2 is SYDVKM in the germline V gene. The V and J ends lost 6 bases and 9 bases respectively, with 18 bases between them. This CDR3 contains 14 residues. The CDR3 loop reads CASRSLPRGAPQHF. The DNA of the CDR3 is TGTGCCAGCAGATCTCTTCCTCGCGGCGCGCCCCAGCATTTT.

The chain links TRBV7-9 to TRBJ2-3, with a weak D call TRBD1 (5 bases). The CDR3 contains 14 residues. Trimming left V 0 bases short and J 1 base short, with 5 bases between. Germline CDR1 is SEHNR and CDR2 is FQNEAQ (reference sequence). CDR3 sequence: CASSLARGTDTQYF. The CDR3 region has the DNA TGTGCCAGCAGCTTAGCCAGGGGCACAGATACGCAGTATTTT.

V usage is TRBV27 and J usage is TRBJ2-3, with 8 bases fitting TRBD1. The V gene's germline CDR1 is MNHEY and CDR2 SMNVEV (reference sequence). The CDR3 consists of 15 residues. The trim removed 5 bases at V and 3 bases at J, leaving 7 bases unmatched. DNA of the CDR3: TGTGCCAGCAGTCCCGAAGACAGGGGTACAGATACGCAGTATTTT. Its protein is CASSPEDRGTDTQYF.

The chain carries TRBV6-5 and TRBJ2-7, with 7 nucleotides matching TRBD1. The CDR3 has 12 amino acids. With 6 bases clipped from V and 4 bases from J, the junction kept 3 bases outside the gene matches. The germline gives CDR1 MNHEY, CDR2 SVGAGI. CDR3 coding DNA: TGTGCCAGCAGCCCGGGACAGTACGAGCAGTACTTC. This codes for CASSPGQYEQYF.

The chain is built from TRBV13 and TRBJ2-5; D not certain. CDR1 is PRHDT and CDR2 is FYEKMQ in the germline V gene (reference sequence). This CDR3 has 12 amino acids. V lost 5 bases, J lost 0 bases, and 4 bases lay in between. Here the CDR3 DNA reads TGTGCCAGCAGCACCTACCAAGAGACCCAGTACTTC. Protein: CASSTYQETQYF.

This clone was recorded a few times. The chain is built from TRBV5-1 and TRBJ2-7; D is perhaps TRBD1 (6 bases). V lost 3 bases and J lost 2, with 12 bases in between. The germline V gene has CDR1 SGHRS and CDR2 YFSETQ. The CDR3 contains 14 residues. This CDR3 is CASSSLTGTYEQYF. CDR3 nucleotides: TGCGCCAGCAGCTCTCTGACAGGTACCTACGAGCAGTACTTC. Using reference TRBV5-1 and TRBJ2-7 for the parts outside the CDR3, the full variable domain is KAGVTQTPRYLIKTRGQQVTLSCSPISGHRSVSWYQQTPGQGLQFLFEYFSETQRNKGNFPGRFSGRQFSNSRSEMNVSTLELGDSALYLCASSSLTGTYEQYFGPGTRLTVT.

The chain has TRBV18 and TRBJ1-2; 7 bases match TRBD1. This CDR3 region has 14 residues. V lost 2 bases to trimming and J lost 7 bases; unmatched junction nucleotides: 7. CDR1 is KGHSH and CDR2 is LQKENI in the germline V gene. This CDR3 reads CASSPVVQGFGYTF. CDR3 sequence (DNA): TGTGCCAGCTCACCAGTGGTACAGGGGTTTGGCTACACCTTC.

This chain links TRBV28 with TRBJ1-2; perhaps TRBD1 as D (5 bases). The V end lost 6 bases, the J end lost 4 bases, and 12 bases lay between the germline ends. The germline V gene has CDR1 MDHEN and CDR2 SYDVKM. The CDR3 runs 13 residues. The CDR3 nucleotides are TGTGCCAGCAGACTGCCTGGGACCTATGGCTACACCTTC. It encodes CASRLPGTYGYTF.

V and J are TRBV7-9 and TRBJ2-7; TRBD1 matches at 10 bases. The V gene's germline CDR1 is SEHNR and CDR2 FQNEAQ (reference sequence). The CDR3 extends over 16 amino acids. Trimming took 1 base from V and 4 from J; bases not matched to a gene: 7. This CDR3 is CASSLGGTGELYEQYF. CDR3 in DNA: TGTGCCAGCAGCTTAGGTGGGACAGGGGAGTTATACGAGCAGTACTTC.

The chain carries TRBV29-1 and TRBJ2-1; weak D call: TRBD1 (8 bases). V was shortened by 7 bases and J by 6 bases, with 19 bases between the two germline ends. CDR3 length: 14 amino acids. The germline gives CDR1 SQVTM, CDR2 ANQGSEA. This chain's CDR3 is CSAQQGGGGNEQFF. Here the CDR3 DNA reads TGCAGCGCGCAACAGGGGGGCGGGGGCAATGAGCAGTTCTTC.

The J gene is TRBJ2-7, the V gene TRBV5-1; possible D gene TRBD2, 6 bases. This CDR3 is 14 amino acids long. The germline CDR1 and CDR2 sequences are SGHRS and YFSETQ. V was cut by 6 bases and J by 2 bases, with 15 bases left in between. The CDR3 loop is CASIWTISAYEQYF. The CDR3 bases are TGCGCCAGCATCTGGACTATTTCAGCCTACGAGCAGTACTTC.

This chain links TRBV6-5 with TRBJ1-3; D is undetermined. The CDR3 is 14 residues long. The germline CDR1 and CDR2 sequences are MNHEY and SVGAGI. The V and J ends lost 6 bases and 4 bases respectively, with 13 bases between them. CDR3 bases: TGTGCCAGCAGGCAAAACAAGAGAGGAAACACCATATATTTT. Encoded protein: CASRQNKRGNTIYF.

This clone showed up just a few times. This chain uses TRBV9 with TRBJ2-4; 7 bases align to TRBD1. Germline V lookup: CDR1 SGDLS, CDR2 YYNGEE. This CDR3 region has 14 residues. With V trimmed by 3 bases and J by 5 bases, 5 bases remained unmatched. CDR3 bases: TGTGCCAGCAGCGAGGCCGGGACAGAAAACATTCAGTACTTC. It codes for CASSEAGTENIQYF. Together with reference TRBV9 and TRBJ2-4, the CDR3 gives the full variable domain: DSGVTQTPKHLITATGQRVTLRCSPRSGDLSVYWYQQSLDQGLQFLIQYYNGEERAKGNILERFSAQQFPDLHSELNLSSLELGDSALYFCASSEAGTENIQYFGAGTRLSVL.

V and J are TRBV19 and TRBJ1-1, with D unresolved. The V and J ends lost 5 bases and 1 base respectively, with 11 bases between them. This CDR3 region has 14 residues. CDR1 and CDR2 (germline): LNHDA, SQIVND (reference sequence). Written as DNA, the CDR3 is TGTGCCAGTAGTCTTAACTGGAAGAACACTGAAGCTTTCTTT. Translating gives CASSLNWKNTEAFF. Full variable domain (remainder filled in from reference TRBV19 and TRBJ1-1): DGGITQSPKYLFRKEGQNVTLSCEQNLNHDAMYWYRQDPGQGLRLIYYSQIVNDFQKGDIAEGYSVSREKKESFPLTVTSAQKNPTAFYLCASSLNWKNTEAFFGQGTRLTVV.

DNA for the CDR3: TGTGCCAGTAGTATTATGGGGGGAGTGGTCAATGAGCAGTTCTTC. Amino acids: CASSIMGGVVNEQFF. The V and J genes are TRBV19 and TRBJ2-1; possibly TRBD2 for D (6 bases). Germline-derived CDR1 and CDR2 are LNHDA and SQIVND (reference sequence). This CDR3 is 15 amino acids long. V was pared by 3 bases and J by 6 bases, with 15 bases between.

The chain links TRBV6-5 to TRBJ1-2, with D uncertain. Germline lookup yields CDR1 MNHEY and CDR2 SVGAGI. CDR3 length: 14 amino acids. Deletions cut 3 bases from V and 5 bases from J, with 13 bases between. This CDR3 reads CASSYNGRTYGYTF. The CDR3 region has the DNA TGTGCCAGCAGTTATAATGGGAGGACGTATGGCTACACCTTC.